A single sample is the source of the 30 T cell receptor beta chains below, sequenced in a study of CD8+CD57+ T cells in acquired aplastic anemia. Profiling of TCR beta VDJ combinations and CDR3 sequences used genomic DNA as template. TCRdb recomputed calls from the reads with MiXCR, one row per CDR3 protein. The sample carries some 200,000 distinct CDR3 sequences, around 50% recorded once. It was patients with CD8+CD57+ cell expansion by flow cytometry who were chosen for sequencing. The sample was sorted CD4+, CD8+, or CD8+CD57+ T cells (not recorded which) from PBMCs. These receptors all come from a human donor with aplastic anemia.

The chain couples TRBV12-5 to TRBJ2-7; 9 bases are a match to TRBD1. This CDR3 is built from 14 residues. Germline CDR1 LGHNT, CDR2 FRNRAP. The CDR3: CASTTGTGFYEQYF. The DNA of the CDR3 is TGTGCCAGCACCACCGGGACAGGGTTCTACGAGCAGTACTTC. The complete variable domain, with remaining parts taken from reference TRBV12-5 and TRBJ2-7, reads DARVTQTPRHKVTEMGQEVTMRCQPILGHNTVFWYRQTMMQGLELLAYFRNRAPLDDSGMPKDRFSAEMPDATLATLKIQPSEPRDSAVYFCASTTGTGFYEQYFGPGTRLTVT.

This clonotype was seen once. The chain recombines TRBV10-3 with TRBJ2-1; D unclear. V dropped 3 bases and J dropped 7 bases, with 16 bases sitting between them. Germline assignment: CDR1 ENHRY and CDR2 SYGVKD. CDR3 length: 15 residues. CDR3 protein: CAISDSSYGGNEQFF. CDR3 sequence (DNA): TGTGCCATCAGTGACAGCTCGTATGGTGGAAATGAGCAGTTCTTC.

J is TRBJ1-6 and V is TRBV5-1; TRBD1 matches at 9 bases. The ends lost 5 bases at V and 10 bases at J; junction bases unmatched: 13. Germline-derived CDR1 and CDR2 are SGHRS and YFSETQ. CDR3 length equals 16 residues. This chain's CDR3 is CASRSRQGGSRSPLHF. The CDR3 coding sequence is TGCGCCAGCAGATCCAGACAGGGGGGTTCGAGGTCACCCCTCCACTTT.

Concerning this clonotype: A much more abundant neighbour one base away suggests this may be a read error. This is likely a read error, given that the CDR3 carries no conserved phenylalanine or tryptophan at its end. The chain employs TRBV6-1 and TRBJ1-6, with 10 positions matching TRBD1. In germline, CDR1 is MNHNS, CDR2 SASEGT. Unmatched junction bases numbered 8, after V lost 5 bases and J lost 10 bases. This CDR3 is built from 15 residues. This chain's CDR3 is CASSYSSTGGSPLHL. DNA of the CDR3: TGTGCCAGCAGTTACTCGTCGACAGGGGGCTCACCCCTCCACCTT.

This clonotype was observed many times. CDR3 DNA sequence: TGTGCCAGTAAGGAGGATTACACTGAAGCTTTCTTT. Its protein product is CASKEDYTEAFF. The chain joins TRBV19 to TRBJ1-1; D unresolved. Deletions cut 7 bases from V and 3 bases from J, with 9 bases between. This CDR3 region has 12 residues. Germline V lookup: CDR1 LNHDA, CDR2 SQIVND (reference sequence).

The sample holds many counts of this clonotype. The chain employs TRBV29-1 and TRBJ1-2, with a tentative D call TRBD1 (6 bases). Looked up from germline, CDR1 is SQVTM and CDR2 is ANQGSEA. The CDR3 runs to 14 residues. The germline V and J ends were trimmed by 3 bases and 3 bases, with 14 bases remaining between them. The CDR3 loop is CSVDGGKWDYGYTF. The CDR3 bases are TGCAGCGTTGACGGGGGCAAGTGGGACTATGGCTACACCTTC.

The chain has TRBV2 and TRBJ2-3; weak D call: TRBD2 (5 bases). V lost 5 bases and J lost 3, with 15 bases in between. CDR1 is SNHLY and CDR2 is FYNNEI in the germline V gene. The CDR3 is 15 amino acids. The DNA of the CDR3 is TGTGCCAGCAGTTTATGTGGACCGGGGACAGATACGCAGTATTTT. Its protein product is CASSLCGPGTDTQYF.

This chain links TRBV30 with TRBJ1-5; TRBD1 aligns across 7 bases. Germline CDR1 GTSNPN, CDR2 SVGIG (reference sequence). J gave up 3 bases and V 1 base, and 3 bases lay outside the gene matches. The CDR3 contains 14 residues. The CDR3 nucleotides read TGTGCCTGGAGTGCAGACAGGGTCAATCAGCCCCAGCATTTT. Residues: CAWSADRVNQPQHF.

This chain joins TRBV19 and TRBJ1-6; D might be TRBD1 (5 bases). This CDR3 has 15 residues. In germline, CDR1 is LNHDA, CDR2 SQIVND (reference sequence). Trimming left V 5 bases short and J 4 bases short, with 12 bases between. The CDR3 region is CASSRGGGYNSPLHF. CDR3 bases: TGTGCCAGTAGTCGCGGGGGAGGGTATAATTCACCCCTCCACTTT. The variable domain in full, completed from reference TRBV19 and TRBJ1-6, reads DGGITQSPKYLFRKEGQNVTLSCEQNLNHDAMYWYRQDPGQGLRLIYYSQIVNDFQKGDIAEGYSVSREKKESFPLTVTSAQKNPTAFYLCASSRGGGYNSPLHFGNGTRLTVT.

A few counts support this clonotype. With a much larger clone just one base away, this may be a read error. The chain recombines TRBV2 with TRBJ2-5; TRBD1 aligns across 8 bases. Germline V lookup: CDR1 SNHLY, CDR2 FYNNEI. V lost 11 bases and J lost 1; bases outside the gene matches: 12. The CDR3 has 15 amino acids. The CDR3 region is CAGWGRGRTQETQYF. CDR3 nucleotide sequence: TGTGCCGGTTGGGGCAGGGGGCGCACCCAAGAGACCCAGTACTTC. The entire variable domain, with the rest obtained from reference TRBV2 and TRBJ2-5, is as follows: EPEVTQTPSHQVTQMGQEVILRCVPISNHLYFYWYRQILGQKVEFLVSFYNNEISEKSEIFDDQFSVERPDGSNFTLKIRSTKLEDSAMYFCAGWGRGRTQETQYFGPGTRLLVL.

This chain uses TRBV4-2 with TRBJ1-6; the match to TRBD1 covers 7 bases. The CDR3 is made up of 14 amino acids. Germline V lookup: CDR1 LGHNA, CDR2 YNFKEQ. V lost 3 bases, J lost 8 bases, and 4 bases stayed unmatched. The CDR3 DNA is TGTGCCAGCAGCCAGACAGGGCGAGATTCACCCCTCCACTTT. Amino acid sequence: CASSQTGRDSPLHF.

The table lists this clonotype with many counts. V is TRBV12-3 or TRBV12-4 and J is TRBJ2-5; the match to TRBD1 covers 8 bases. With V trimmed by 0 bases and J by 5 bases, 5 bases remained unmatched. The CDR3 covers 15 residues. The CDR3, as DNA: TGTGCCAGCAGTTTAGCTCAGGGGGCCAGGGAGACCCAGTACTTC. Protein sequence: CASSLAQGARETQYF.

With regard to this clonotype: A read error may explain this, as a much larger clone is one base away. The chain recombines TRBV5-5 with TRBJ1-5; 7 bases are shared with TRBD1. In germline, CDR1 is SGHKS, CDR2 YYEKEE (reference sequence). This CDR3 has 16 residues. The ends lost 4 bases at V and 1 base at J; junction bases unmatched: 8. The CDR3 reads CASSTRGGGSNQPQHF. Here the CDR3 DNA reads TGTGCCAGCAGCACCAGGGGGGGAGGGAGCAATCAGCCCCAGCATTTT.

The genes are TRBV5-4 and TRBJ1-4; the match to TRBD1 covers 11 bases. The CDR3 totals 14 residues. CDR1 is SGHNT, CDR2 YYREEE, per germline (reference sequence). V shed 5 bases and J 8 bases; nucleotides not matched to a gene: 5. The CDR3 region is CASSRTGGEEKLFF. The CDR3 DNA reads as TGTGCCAGCAGTCGGACAGGGGGCGAAGAAAAACTGTTTTTT. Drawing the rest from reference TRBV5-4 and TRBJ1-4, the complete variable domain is ETGVTQSPTHLIKTRGQQVTLRCSSQSGHNTVSWYQQALGQGPQFIFQYYREEENGRGNFPPRFSGLQFPNYSSELNVNALELDDSALYLCASSRTGGEEKLFFGSGTQLSVL.

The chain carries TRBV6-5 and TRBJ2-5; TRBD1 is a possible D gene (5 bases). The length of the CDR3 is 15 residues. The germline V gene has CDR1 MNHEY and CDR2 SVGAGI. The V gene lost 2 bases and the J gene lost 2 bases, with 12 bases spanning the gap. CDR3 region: CASSYVTGPQETQYF. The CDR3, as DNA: TGTGCCAGCAGTTACGTAACAGGCCCTCAAGAGACCCAGTACTTC.

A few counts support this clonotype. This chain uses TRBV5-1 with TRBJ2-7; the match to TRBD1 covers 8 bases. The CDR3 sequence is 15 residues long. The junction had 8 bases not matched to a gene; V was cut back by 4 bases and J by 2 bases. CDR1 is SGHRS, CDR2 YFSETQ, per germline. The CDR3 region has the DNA TGCGCCAGCAGCAGCCGGACAGGGACAACCTACGAGCAGTACTTC. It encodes CASSSRTGTTYEQYF.

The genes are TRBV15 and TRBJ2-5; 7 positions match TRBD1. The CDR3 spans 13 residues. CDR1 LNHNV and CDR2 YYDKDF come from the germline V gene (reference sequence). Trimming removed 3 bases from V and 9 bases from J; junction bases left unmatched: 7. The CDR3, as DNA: TGTGCCACCAGCAGGGGACAGTTGGAGCCCCAGTACTTC. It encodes CATSRGQLEPQYF.

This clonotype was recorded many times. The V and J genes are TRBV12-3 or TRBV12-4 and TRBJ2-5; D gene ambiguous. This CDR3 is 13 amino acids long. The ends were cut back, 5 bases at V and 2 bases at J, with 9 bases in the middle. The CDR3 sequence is CASSRELQETQYF. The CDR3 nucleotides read TGTGCCAGCAGTCGAGAATTGCAAGAGACCCAGTACTTC.

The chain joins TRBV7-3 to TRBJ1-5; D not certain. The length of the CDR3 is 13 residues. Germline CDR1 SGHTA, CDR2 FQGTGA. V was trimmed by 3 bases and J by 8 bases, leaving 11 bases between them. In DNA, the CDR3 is TGTGCCAGCAGCTTCTTGTTGGGCGAGCCCCAGCATTTT. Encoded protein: CASSFLLGEPQHF.

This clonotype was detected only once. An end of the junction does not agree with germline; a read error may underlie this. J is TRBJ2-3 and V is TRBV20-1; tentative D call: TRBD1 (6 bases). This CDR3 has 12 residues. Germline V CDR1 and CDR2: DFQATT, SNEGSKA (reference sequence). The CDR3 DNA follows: TGCAGTGCCAGGGGCTCCACAGGTACGCAGTATTTT. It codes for CSARGSTGTQYF.

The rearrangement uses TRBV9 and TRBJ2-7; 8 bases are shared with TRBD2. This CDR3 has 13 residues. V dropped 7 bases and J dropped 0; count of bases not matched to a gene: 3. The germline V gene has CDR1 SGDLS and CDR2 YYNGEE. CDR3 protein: CASGRGDSYEQYF. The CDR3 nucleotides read TGTGCCAGCGGGCGGGGGGACTCCTACGAGCAGTACTTC.

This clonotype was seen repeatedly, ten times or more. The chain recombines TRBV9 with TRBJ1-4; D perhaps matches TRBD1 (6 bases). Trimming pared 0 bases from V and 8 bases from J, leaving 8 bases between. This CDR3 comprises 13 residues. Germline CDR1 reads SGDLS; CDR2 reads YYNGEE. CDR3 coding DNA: TGTGCCAGCAGCGTAGCGGGGGGCGAAAAACTGTTTTTT. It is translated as CASSVAGGEKLFF.

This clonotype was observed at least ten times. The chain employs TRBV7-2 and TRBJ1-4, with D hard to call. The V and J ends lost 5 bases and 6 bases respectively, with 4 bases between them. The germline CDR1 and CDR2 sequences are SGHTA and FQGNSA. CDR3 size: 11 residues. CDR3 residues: CASSQDEKLFF. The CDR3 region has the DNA TGTGCCAGCAGCCAGGATGAAAAACTGTTTTTT.

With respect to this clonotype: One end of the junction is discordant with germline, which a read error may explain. In DNA, the CDR3 is TGTGCCAGCAGTGAAAGTCTGGTTTCTGGAAACACCATGTATTTT. Protein sequence: CASSESLVSGNTMYF. The chain recombines TRBV6-1 with TRBJ1-3, with D uncertain. The CDR3 has 15 amino acids. The germline V gene has CDR1 MNHNS and CDR2 SASEGT.

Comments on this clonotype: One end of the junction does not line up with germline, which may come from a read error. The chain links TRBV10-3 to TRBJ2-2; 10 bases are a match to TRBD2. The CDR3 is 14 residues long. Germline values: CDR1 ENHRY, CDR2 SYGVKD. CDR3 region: CAIRERGGTGELSW. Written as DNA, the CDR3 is TGTGCCATCAGGGAGCGGGGGGGGACCGGGGAGCTGTCTTGG.

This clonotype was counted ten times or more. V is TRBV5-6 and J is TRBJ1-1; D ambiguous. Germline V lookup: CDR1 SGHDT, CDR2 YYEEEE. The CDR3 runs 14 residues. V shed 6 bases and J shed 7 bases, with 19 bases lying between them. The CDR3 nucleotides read TGTGCCAGCACCCTGGGAATAGGCGGAATTGAAGCTTTCTTT. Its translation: CASTLGIGGIEAFF.

The CDR3 DNA sequence: TGCAGTGCTAGAGCGGGACCCACAGATACGCAGTACTTC. It is translated as CSARAGPTDTQYF. V gene TRBV20-1 combines with J gene TRBJ2-5; D might be TRBD1 or TRBD2, each matching 5 bases. This CDR3 has 13 amino acids. In germline, CDR1 is DFQATT, CDR2 SNEGSKA (reference sequence). Trimming removed 1 base from V and 11 bases from J, with 17 bases in between.

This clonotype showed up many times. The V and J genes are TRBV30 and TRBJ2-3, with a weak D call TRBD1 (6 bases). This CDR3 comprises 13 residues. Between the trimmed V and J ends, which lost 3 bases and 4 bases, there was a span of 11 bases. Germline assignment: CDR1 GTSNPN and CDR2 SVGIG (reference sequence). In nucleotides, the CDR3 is TGTGCCTGGAGCTGGGGGCTGGCAGATACGCAGTATTTT. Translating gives CAWSWGLADTQYF. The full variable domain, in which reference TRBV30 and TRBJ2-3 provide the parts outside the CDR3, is SQTIHQWPATLVQPVGSPLSLECTVEGTSNPNLYWYRQAAGRGLQLLFYSVGIGQISSEVPQNLSASRPQDRQFILSSKKLLLSDSGFYLCAWSWGLADTQYFGPGTRLTVL.

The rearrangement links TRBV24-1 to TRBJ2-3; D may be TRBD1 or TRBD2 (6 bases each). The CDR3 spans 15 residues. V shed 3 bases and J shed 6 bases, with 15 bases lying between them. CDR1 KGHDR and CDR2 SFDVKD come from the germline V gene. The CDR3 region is CATSDPGGHWDTQYF. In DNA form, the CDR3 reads TGTGCCACCAGTGATCCCGGGGGCCACTGGGATACGCAGTATTTT.

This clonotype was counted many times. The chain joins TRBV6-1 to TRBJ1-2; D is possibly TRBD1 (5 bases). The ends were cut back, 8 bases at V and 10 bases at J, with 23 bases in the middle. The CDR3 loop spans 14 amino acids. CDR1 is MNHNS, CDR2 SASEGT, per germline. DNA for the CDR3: TGTGCCAGCTTACCCTATATTTGGGGGAAGGACTACACCTTC. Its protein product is CASLPYIWGKDYTF.